Included here is one T cell receptor (beta chain) sequence, with context. Its target is not known. Original data processing: ImmunoSEQ junction-only sequences lacked quality scores, so their filtering differed. The method was immunoSEQ multiplex PCR; TCRdb's version includes in-frame clones alone and lacks a portion of them. V and J calls plus clone size are reproduced from that table; the DNA served to infer D and trimming. The sample carries some 2.1 million clones, around 95% recorded once. This sample was included in a study of shared clonotypes between healthy human individuals. Naivety among CD8 cells was defined by CD45RO negativity and positive CCR7 selection, thereby excluding terminally differentiated effector memory CD45RA+ cells. Whole-study findings and limits: The sampled material consisted only of blood, and tissue repertoires are likely to differ.

The CDR3 is 16 residues long. Germline V gene data show CDR1 as MGHRA and CDR2 as YSYEKL. V shed 0 bases and J shed 7 bases, with 16 bases lying between them. The sequenced sample consisted of naive CD8+ T cells from PBMCs. This chain uses TRBV4-1 with TRBJ1-5; D remains unclear. The TCR sequence derives from a man younger than 35 in good health. Some clones in this sample may be carry-over from other donors' samples. The CDR3 here is CASSQEPPPGRQPQHF. The CDR3 nucleotides read TGCGCCAGCAGCCAAGAGCCTCCGCCCGGACGACAGCCCCAGCATTTT.